The present T cell receptor (beta chain) was sequenced within a study of identical twins (dated by TCRdb to the mid-2010s). General notes on the study: To test whether fetal clonotypes persist, this study deep-sequenced TCR alpha and beta repertoires from monozygotic twins, from unrelated adults of various ages, and from cord blood. To rule out contamination, replicate twin experiments were performed at different times with different library preparation protocols. Results and caveats for the whole study, not just this receptor: In monozygotic twins, out-of-frame TCR alpha sharing was systematically underestimated by recombination models, although the models agreed with sharing between unrelated individuals. In beta out-of-frame sequences, excess twin sharing was weaker, because having fewer shared sequences lowered the signal-to-noise ratio. Compared with coincidental sharing between unrelated individuals, out-of-frame TCR alpha sequences shared between twins showed an excess of sequences with low generation probability. Invariant T cells such as MAIT and iNKT could partly confound zero-insertion analyses, although diverse VJ usage argued against such confounding for most clonotypes. Conclusions relied on cross-sectional statistical analysis, since the same donors could not be followed over many years. Fewer insertions were carried by abundant cord blood beta clonotypes, a similar but weaker trend appeared in young adult naive repertoires, and no such trend appeared in memory repertoires.

Every donor was a healthy Caucasian. Three pairs of female monozygotic twins, all aged roughly 18 to 29 years, were included in the twin cohort. RNA for TCR libraries was isolated from peripheral blood mononuclear cells. On this clonotype itself: Its antigen is not yet known. Nothing much larger sits one base from this clone, and base qualities are not available.

CDR1 and CDR2 were assigned from the germline V gene as SGHDT and YYEEEE. Clipping removes 4 bases from V and 2 bases from J, with 9 as the unmatched junction base count. Inclusive of the bounding cysteine and phenylalanine, the CDR3 is 16 residues long. The CDR3 DNA has 48 bases and is translated from base 1. Preparation of the library involved 5' RACE. Data came from an Illumina HiSeq 2000. A universal primer binding site was introduced by template switching, and a unique molecular identifier was present in the final cDNA, enabling accurate counting of TCR cDNA molecules. Specific primers in the conserved constant-segment region were used to synthesize first-strand cDNA for TCR alpha and beta chains. To control for contamination, every cDNA library carried two barcodes: a SMART-Mk sample barcode plus Illumina barcodes. TruSeq adapter sequences, together with Illumina sample barcodes, were added in two successive PCR steps. Sequencing of the TCR alpha and beta cDNA libraries was done on the Illumina HiSeq platform using custom primers. In the original analysis: MiGEC was used to process raw reads and extract unique molecular identifiers, and MiXCR was used to find CDR3 positions. Recombination models were inferred per individual with the repgenHMM and IGoR tools using an EM algorithm. Shared clonotype analysis was performed with the tcR package in R, normalizing sharing by the product of cloneset sizes. To study raw recombination free of thymic and clonal selection effects, out-of-frame nonproductive sequences were analyzed. TCRdb applied fastp at Q25 and MiXCR to the public reads, then kept only in-frame beta chains. Rows with one shared CDR3 protein collapse into an entry with the most common genes and DNA. For this entry, the V and J calls and clone size follow TCRdb and not the study's own pipeline. The sample data list some 500,000 distinct CDR3 sequences, and over 8.5% of these were observed just once. The top ten constitute roughly 3% of the sample.

A further study also used this sample, focusing on yellow fever vaccine responses in identical twins. The second paper states: The T cell response to vaccination in identical twins was reported by the authors to appear partly convergent and partly personalized. Focusing on identical twins, the study followed the T cell clones that responded to the vaccine, and did so with precision.

The sequenced sample consisted of PBMCs. This chain joins TRBV5-6 to TRBJ2-3, with TRBD1 matching 8 junction bases. The clonotype originates from a woman between 18 and 30 years old in good health. The nucleotide sequence is TGTGCCAGCAGCCGACGAGACAGGGGAATCACAGATACGCAGTATTTT. Its protein product is CASSRRDRGITDTQYF. With the portions outside the CDR3 filled from the reference TRBV5-6 and TRBJ2-3 genes, the complete variable region becomes DAGVTQSPTHLIKTRGQQVTLRCSPKSGHDTVSWYQQALGQGPQFIFQYYEEEERQRGNFPDRFSGHQFPNYSSELNVNALLLGDSALYLCASSRRDRGITDTQYFGPGTRLTVL.